The rows below give T cell receptor beta chains drawn from one sample of a study of Graves' ophthalmopathy and Graves' hyperthyroidism. TCRdb used MiXCR to reprocess the multiplex PCR reads, holding one entry per CDR3 protein. The sample contains 300,000 to 350,000 distinct CDR3 sequences, roughly 15% of which appear only once. The sequenced sample was peripheral blood. These receptors all stem from an adult man with Graves' ophthalmopathy. Each CDR3 is given with its conserved first and last residue. D genes are given only for firm matches. Rows give clone size only sometimes, using once, few, many, or a class for an expanded clone.

V gene	J gene	clone size	D gene	CDR3 protein	CDR3 DNA
TRBV5-8	TRBJ2-5	many	.	CASSFRGIGETQYF	TGTGCCAGCAGCTTCCGGGGAATAGGAGAGACCCAGTACTTC
TRBV5-1	TRBJ2-5	.	TRBD2	CASSHTSGGLWTQYF	TGCGCCAGCAGCCATACTAGCGGAGGCCTTTGGACCCAGTACTTC
TRBV12-3/TRBV12-4	TRBJ2-7	.	.	CASSLRNGHEQYF	TGTGCCAGCAGTTTAAGGAACGGGCACGAGCAGTACTTC
TRBV12-3/TRBV12-4	TRBJ1-1	.	.	CASSRAQNTEAYF	TGTGCCAGCAGCCGTGCCCAGAACACTGAAGCTTACTTT
TRBV6-1	TRBJ2-1	many	TRBD1	CASRDRAGGGEQFF	TGTGCCAGCAGGGACAGGGCCGGTGGGGGTGAGCAGTTCTTC
TRBV7-9	TRBJ1-6	many	.	CASSSDSLSPLHF	TGTGCCAGCAGCTCCGACAGTTTATCACCCCTCCACTTT
TRBV6-8	TRBJ2-6	many	.	CARLFSVTLSSGANVLTF	TGTGCCAGGCTATTTTCGGTCACACTAAGCTCTGGGGCCAACGTCCTGACTTTC
TRBV12-3/TRBV12-4	TRBJ2-7	many	.	CASSLGGSSSEQYF	TGTGCCAGCAGTTTAGGTGGAAGCTCCTCCGAGCAGTACTTC
TRBV11-2	TRBJ2-7	.	.	CASSLRSGHSSYEQYF	TGTGCCAGCAGCTTAAGGAGTGGACATTCCTCCTACGAGCAGTACTTC
TRBV13	TRBJ2-2	many	.	CASSPGRFNTGELFF	TGTGCCAGCAGCCCAGGACGATTTAACACCGGGGAGCTGTTTTTT
TRBV6-5	TRBJ1-2	many	.	CASRITDGNYGYTF	TGTGCCAGCAGAATAACGGACGGCAACTATGGCTACACCTTC
TRBV20-1	TRBJ1-6	.	.	CSARDRMSNSPLHF	TGCAGTGCTAGAGATCGGATGTCGAATTCACCCCTCCACTTT
TRBV6-2/TRBV6-3	TRBJ1-5	many	.	CASSYSDRQPGRYSNQPQHF	TGTGCCAGCAGTTACTCGGATCGGCAACCGGGAAGATATAGCAATCAGCCCCAGCATTTT
TRBV29-1	TRBJ2-2	many	TRBD2	CSAWTSGVNGELFF	TGCAGCGCATGGACTAGCGGGGTAAACGGGGAGCTGTTTTTT
TRBV20-1	TRBJ1-1	many	.	CSAKIDSRNTEAFF	TGCAGTGCAAAGATTGACAGCCGGAACACTGAAGCTTTCTTT
TRBV19	TRBJ1-5	many	.	CASSKSNSGNQPQHF	TGTGCCAGTAGCAAATCGAACTCAGGGAATCAGCCCCAGCATTTT
TRBV6-1	TRBJ2-7	many	.	CASSDAAMRGTYEQYF	TGTGCCAGCAGTGACGCCGCTATGAGGGGAACCTACGAGCAGTACTTC
TRBV12-3/TRBV12-4	TRBJ2-5	.	TRBD2	CASSLARTSGREETQYF	TGTGCCAGCAGTTTAGCCCGGACTAGCGGGAGGGAAGAGACCCAGTACTTC
TRBV28	TRBJ1-2	many	.	CASSSPFRVYGYTF	TGTGCCAGCAGTTCCCCTTTTAGGGTCTATGGCTACACCTTC
TRBV7-2	TRBJ2-7	many	.	CASSLGASAPYEQYF	TGTGCCAGCAGCTTAGGTGCCAGCGCGCCCTACGAGCAGTACTTC
TRBV12-3/TRBV12-4	TRBJ1-2	many	TRBD1	CASTLDRANYGYTF	TGTGCCAGCACCCTGGACAGGGCAAACTATGGCTACACCTTC
TRBV7-9	TRBJ2-7	many	.	CASSSLSGPRFVEYF	TGTGCCAGCAGCTCCCTATCGGGACCTCGTTTTGTTGAGTACTTC
TRBV7-8	TRBJ1-6	many	.	CASSRAPDRIRAYNSPLHF	TGTGCCAGCAGCCGCGCTCCCGACAGAATACGAGCCTATAATTCACCCCTCCACTTT
TRBV14	TRBJ2-7	many	TRBD1	CASSRKGQGDYEQYF	TGTGCCAGCAGCCGGAAGGGACAGGGGGACTACGAGCAGTACTTC
TRBV30	TRBJ2-3	many	.	CAWSVSHPDTQYF	TGTGCCTGGAGTGTCAGTCACCCAGATACGCAGTATTTT
TRBV20-1	TRBJ2-4	many	TRBD1	CSAEDRGLYF	TGCAGTGCTGAGGACAGGGGGCTTTACTTC
TRBV2	TRBJ2-7	.	.	CASESGVSDEQYF	TGTGCCAGCGAATCGGGAGTTAGCGACGAGCAGTACTTC
TRBV20-1	TRBJ2-5	.	TRBD2	CSARGVSGRETQYF	TGCAGTGCTAGAGGTGTTAGCGGGAGGGAGACCCAGTACTTC
TRBV3-1	TRBJ1-1	.	TRBD1	CASRETGGGAEAFF	TGTGCCAGCAGGGAGACAGGGGGAGGAGCTGAAGCTTTCTTT
TRBV18	TRBJ1-6	few	TRBD1	CASSLRDRNSPLHF	TGTGCCAGCTCACTCCGGGACAGAAATTCACCCCTCCACTTT
TRBV6-2/TRBV6-3	TRBJ1-5	many	TRBD1	CASSYSETGGTYSNQPQHF	TGTGCCAGCAGTTACTCTGAGACAGGGGGAACTTATAGCAATCAGCCCCAGCATTTT
TRBV12-3/TRBV12-4	TRBJ1-5	many	.	CASSFPGGGNQPQHF	TGTGCCAGCAGTTTCCCCGGAGGAGGTAATCAGCCCCAGCATTTT
TRBV4-2	TRBJ2-7	many	.	CASSQARGYTYEQYF	TGTGCCAGCAGCCAAGCACGGGGTTACACCTACGAGCAGTACTTC
TRBV14	TRBJ2-7	many	.	CASSQAKYEQYF	TGTGCCAGCAGCCAAGCGAAATACGAGCAGTACTTC
TRBV12-3/TRBV12-4	TRBJ2-5	many	.	CASSSSGQGGETQYF	.
TRBV7-3	TRBJ2-5	many	.	CASSSGPRVGLQETQYF	TGTGCCAGCAGCTCCGGTCCGAGGGTAGGCCTCCAAGAGACCCAGTACTTC
TRBV20-1	TRBJ1-1	many	.	CSARDGRGPNTEAFF	TGCAGTGCTAGAGATGGGCGGGGACCGAACACTGAAGCTTTCTTT
TRBV7-9	TRBJ2-2	many	.	CASSRPGFGELFF	TGTGCCAGCAGCCGACCGGGATTTGGGGAGCTGTTTTTT
TRBV29-1	TRBJ1-1	many	.	CSVAAGDTEAFF	TGCAGCGTTGCGGCGGGCGACACTGAAGCTTTCTTT
TRBV7-2	TRBJ2-7	.	TRBD2	CATSAGGGFYEQYF	TGTGCCACCTCGGCGGGAGGAGGATTCTACGAGCAGTACTTC
TRBV4-1	TRBJ2-7	many	TRBD2	CASSQTGLAGGHEQYF	TGCGCCAGCAGCCAAACGGGACTAGCGGGAGGGCACGAGCAGTACTTC
TRBV12-3/TRBV12-4	TRBJ1-6	.	TRBD1	CASSLEGQGISPLHF	TGTGCCAGCAGTTTAGAGGGACAGGGGATATCACCCCTCCACTTT
TRBV7-9	TRBJ2-5	many	TRBD1	CASSQRTGKFGETQYF	TGTGCCAGCAGCCAACGGACAGGGAAGTTTGGAGAGACCCAGTACTTC
TRBV20-1	TRBJ2-5	.	TRBD2	CSAQNAGGTQETQYF	TGCAGTGCCCAAAACGCGGGAGGGACCCAAGAGACCCAGTACTTC
TRBV11-1	TRBJ2-5	.	TRBD1	CASSPRQGHQETQYF	TGTGCCAGCAGCCCTCGACAGGGGCACCAAGAGACCCAGTACTTC
TRBV7-2	TRBJ2-5	many	TRBD1	CASSQPGQGETQYF	TGTGCCAGCAGCCAACCGGGACAGGGAGAGACCCAGTACTTC
TRBV9	TRBJ2-5	.	TRBD2	CASSVDSGGETQYF	TGTGCCAGCAGCGTTGACAGCGGGGGGGAGACCCAGTACTTC
TRBV3-1	TRBJ1-1	many	.	CASSLRGTEAFF	TGTGCCAGCAGTTTGAGGGGAACTGAAGCTTTCTTT
TRBV5-1	TRBJ1-6	many	.	CASRQGLSNSPLHF	TGCGCCAGCAGGCAGGGGCTATCGAATTCACCCCTCCACTTT
TRBV5-1	TRBJ2-1	many	TRBD2	CASSLASGLLYNEQFF	TGCGCCAGCAGCTTGGCTAGCGGACTCCTCTACAATGAGCAGTTCTTC
TRBV30	TRBJ2-2	.	.	CAQRRGFDTGELFF	TGTGCCCAGCGAAGGGGGTTTGACACCGGGGAGCTGTTTTTT
TRBV2	TRBJ1-6	.	.	CASGTDYNSPLHF	TGTGCCAGCGGGACGGATTATAATTCACCCCTCCACTTT
TRBV7-2	TRBJ1-6	many	.	CASSPISVENSPLHF	TGTGCCAGCAGCCCTATATCGGTAGAAAATTCACCCCTCCACTTT
TRBV12-3/TRBV12-4	TRBJ2-5	.	.	CASRNTGQETQYF	TGTGCCAGCAGAAACACTGGACAAGAGACCCAGTACTTC
TRBV29-1	TRBJ2-7	many	TRBD1	CSVERDREIREQYF	TGCAGCGTTGAAAGGGACAGGGAGATCAGGGAGCAGTACTTC